Listed here are 22 T cell receptor beta chains from one sample, sequenced in a study of tumor-infiltrating lymphocytes in primary liver carcinoma. They got blood RNA out of unsorted whole blood and also pulled out germline DNA. Reverse transcription of roughly 0.45 ug total RNA with a constant-region primer produced TCR beta cDNA. ARM-PCR was slightly modified, and three nested multiplex PCR rounds with it gave rise to the TCR beta libraries. The first two PCR rounds used TRBV1-TRBV30 forward primers with a C-beta reverse primer, 10 cycles each. One entry per CDR3 protein, called by TCRdb with MiXCR from the multiplex PCR reads. This repertoire shows approximately 340,000 distinct CDR3 sequences, approximately 64% found once; its top ten account for about 6.5%. Specimen: peripheral blood. The receptors stem from a middle-aged man with primary liver carcinoma and hepatitis B virus infection.

For this clonotype: One end of the junction fails to match germline, which may point to a read error. The rearrangement uses TRBV4-2 and TRBJ2-2; D uncertain. The CDR3 length is 14 residues. Germline loops: CDR1 LGHNA, CDR2 YNFKEQ. The DNA of the CDR3 is TGTGCCAGCAGCCAAGGGGCGAGCACCGGAGAGCTGTTTTTT. This sequence encodes CASSQGASTGELFF.

For this clonotype: Since the CDR3 does not end with the conserved phenylalanine or tryptophan, this likely comes from a read error. This chain connects TRBV30 to TRBJ2-6, with TRBD1 identical over 7 bases. After removal of 1 base from V and 0 bases from J, the junction contained 6 bases not matched to a gene. This CDR3 contains 17 residues. Germline assignment: CDR1 GTSNPN and CDR2 SVGIG (reference sequence). In nucleotides, the CDR3 is TGTGCCTGGAGTGCAGGACAGGCAAGCTCTGGGGCCAACGTCCTGACTCTC. Residues: CAWSAGQASSGANVLTL.

As regards this clonotype: Possible read error: a much larger clone is one base away. The rearrangement uses TRBV12-3 or TRBV12-4 and TRBJ1-5; no clear D gene. The CDR3 has 13 amino acids. The chain's CDR3 is CASSYSRNQPHHF. CDR3 coding DNA: TGTGCCAGCAGTTACTCTAGAAATCAGCCCCACCATTTT.

Regarding this clonotype: A junction end diverges from the germline sequence, so it may reflect a read error. The J gene is TRBJ2-7, the V gene TRBV11-1; D possibly corresponds to TRBD1 (5 bases). This CDR3 spans 14 amino acids. CDR1 and CDR2 (germline): SGHAT, FQDESV (reference sequence). CDR3 DNA: TGTGCCGGCAGCTCCAGGGTGAATAACAGCGAGCAGTACTTC. Its protein product is CAGSSRVNNSEQYF.

In regard to this clonotype: This sequence may be a read error, since a much larger clone differs from it by one base. The J gene is TRBJ2-7, the V gene TRBV6-2 or TRBV6-3; no firm D call. The V gene lost 2 bases and the J gene lost 0 bases, with 8 bases spanning the gap. CDR3 length: 14 residues. Germline V lookup: CDR1 MNHEY, CDR2 SVGEGT. The CDR3 here is CASSYPYFSYEQYF. As DNA, the CDR3 is TGTGCCAGCAGTTACCCTTACTTCTCCTACGAGCAGTACTTC.

In the case of this clonotype: At one end, the junction sequence differs from germline, possibly due to a read error. The V gene is TRBV5-4, the J gene TRBJ2-7; the D gene is possibly TRBD2 (6 bases). The CDR3 covers 16 residues. CDR1 and CDR2 from the germline V gene are SGHNT and YYREEE (reference sequence). CDR3 amino acids: CASCLPGRGSAGEQYF. Written as DNA, the CDR3 is TGTGCCAGCTGCTTACCGGGGCGGGGCTCGGCTGGCGAGCAGTACTTC. The variable domain in full, with the rest retrieved from reference TRBV5-4 and TRBJ2-7, is ETGVTQSPTHLIKTRGQQVTLRCSSQSGHNTVSWYQQALGQGPQFIFQYYREEENGRGNFPPRFSGLQFPNYSSELNVNALELDDSALYLCASCLPGRGSAGEQYFGPGTRLTVT.

V is TRBV11-2 and J is TRBJ1-1, with a tentative D call TRBD1 (5 bases). Per the germline V gene, CDR1 is SGHAT and CDR2 is FQNNGV. The CDR3 is 15 amino acids. Trimming took off 2 bases at V and 1 base at J, with 11 bases between the two ends. Written as DNA, the CDR3 is TGTGCCAGCAGCTTAATAGGGGTTTGGAACACTGAAGCTTTCTTT. This translates into CASSLIGVWNTEAFF.

Turning to this clonotype: The missing conserved phenylalanine or tryptophan at the end of this CDR3 makes a read error likely. The V gene is TRBV6-6, the J gene TRBJ1-5, with 8 nucleotides matching TRBD1. The germline V gene has CDR1 MNHNY and CDR2 SVGAGI (reference sequence). Trimming took 11 bases from V and 6 from J; bases not matched to a gene: 12. This CDR3 has 14 residues. CDR3 in amino acids: CAGTDRGQGQPQHV. The CDR3 nucleotides are TGTGCCGGCACCGACAGGGGACAAGGTCAGCCCCAGCATGTT.

The rearrangement uses TRBV20-1 and TRBJ2-7, with D tentatively TRBD1 or TRBD2 (6 bases each). Trimming pared 3 bases from V and 4 bases from J, leaving 13 bases between. CDR3 length: 13 residues. The germline V gene encodes CDR1 DFQATT and CDR2 SNEGSKA (reference sequence). The CDR3 is CSARAPGAYEQYF. The CDR3, as DNA: TGCAGTGCTAGGGCCCCGGGGGCTTACGAGCAGTACTTC.

Note on this clonotype: A read error may be the cause here, since a much bigger clone is one base away. The chain employs TRBV6-5 and TRBJ2-5, with 11 bases matching TRBD1. The CDR3 loop spans 17 amino acids. CDR1 is MNHEY, CDR2 SVGAGI, per germline. The J segment lost 4 bases and the V segment lost 7 bases, leaving 14 bases of the junction unmatched. CDR3 nucleotide sequence: TGTGCCAGCACACCCGGGACAGGGGGTTTAATGGGAGAGACCCAGTACTTC. Translation gives CASTPGTGGLMGETQYF.

The rearrangement links TRBV5-1 to TRBJ2-1; 8 nucleotides match TRBD2. V gave up 4 bases and J gave up 7 bases; unmatched junction bases: 10. This CDR3 region has 15 residues. Germline loops: CDR1 SGHRS, CDR2 YFSETQ. The CDR3 nucleotides read TGCGCCAGCAGCCTGCGGGGGGAGGGGTTGAATGAGCAGTTCTTC. Encoded protein: CASSLRGEGLNEQFF.

In regard to this clonotype: A read error may explain this, as a much larger clone is one base away. The chain is built from TRBV4-3 and TRBJ2-1; 11 nucleotides match TRBD2. The trim removed 5 bases at V and 4 bases at J, leaving 7 bases unmatched. Germline CDR1 reads LGHNA; CDR2 reads YSLEER. This CDR3 comprises 16 residues. CDR3 sequence: CASSESRLAGYNEQFF. The CDR3 nucleotides read TGCGCCAGCAGCGAATCCAGACTAGCGGGGTACAATGAGCAGTTCTTC.

V and J are TRBV19 and TRBJ1-4; D not certain. The length of the CDR3 is 12 residues. Germline CDR1 reads LNHDA; CDR2 reads SQIVND (reference sequence). Trimming cost V 5 bases and J 5 bases, with 6 bases left between them. The DNA of the CDR3 is TGTGCCAGTAGTCCTCGGAATGAAAAACTGTTTTTT. It codes for CASSPRNEKLFF.

The table lists this clonotype with a few counts. J is TRBJ2-5 and V is TRBV5-4; D is perhaps TRBD2 (6 bases). Germline CDR1 is SGHNT and CDR2 is YYREEE (reference sequence). The ends were cut back, 3 bases at V and 7 bases at J, with 16 bases in the middle. CDR3 length equals 14 residues. The CDR3 sequence: CASSSGTGSWTQYF. The CDR3, as DNA: TGTGCCAGCAGCTCCGGGACTGGTTCTTGGACCCAGTACTTC. Full variable domain (missing parts from reference TRBV5-4 and TRBJ2-5): ETGVTQSPTHLIKTRGQQVTLRCSSQSGHNTVSWYQQALGQGPQFIFQYYREEENGRGNFPPRFSGLQFPNYSSELNVNALELDDSALYLCASSSGTGSWTQYFGPGTRLLVL.

A remark on this clonotype: This may be a read error: a much more frequent sequence differs by one nucleotide. V gene TRBV14 combines with J gene TRBJ2-3; D uncertain. The germline V gene has CDR1 SGHDN and CDR2 FVKESK. This CDR3 contains 13 residues. Here the CDR3 reads CVSSRGYTDTQYF. CDR3 nucleotides: TGTGTCAGCAGCCGAGGATACACAGATACGCAGTATTTT. Complete variable domain (other parts from reference TRBV14 and TRBJ2-3): EAGVTQFPSHSVIEKGQTVTLRCDPISGHDNLYWYRRVMGKEIKFLLHFVKESKQDESGMPNNRFLAERTGGTYSTLKVQPAELEDSGVYFCVSSRGYTDTQYFGPGTRLTVL.

On this clonotype: A read error may be the cause here, since a much bigger clone is one base away. The chain has TRBV4-3 and TRBJ1-1, with a possible D match to TRBD1 (5 bases). This CDR3 region has 17 residues. Looked up from germline, CDR1 is LGHNA and CDR2 is YSLEER. The CDR3 DNA follows: TGCGACAGCAGCCACCAAAGCCGAGGGACGGGGAACACTGAAGCTTTCTTT. Translation gives CDSSHQSRGTGNTEAFF.

This rearrangement joins TRBV11-2 to TRBJ2-1; 9 nucleotides align to TRBD2. The CDR3 extends over 14 amino acids. CDR1 and CDR2 (germline): SGHAT, FQNNGV. The CDR3 region is CVIRIPGLANEQFF. CDR3 coding DNA: TGTGTCATCAGAATCCCGGGACTAGCCAATGAGCAGTTCTTC.

On this clonotype: With a much larger clone just one base away, this may be a read error. This chain connects TRBV6-5 to TRBJ1-2; 10 bases match TRBD1. Germline V CDR1 and CDR2: MNHEY, SVGAGI. The CDR3 length is 14 residues. The CDR3 DNA reads as TGTGCCAGCAGTTCGGGACAGGGGTCCTATGTCTACACCTTC. It encodes CASSSGQGSYVYTF.

This chain connects TRBV29-1 to TRBJ2-7, with 7 bases matching TRBD1. The CDR3 loop spans 13 amino acids. With V trimmed by 7 bases and J by 4 bases, 10 bases remained unmatched. CDR1 is SQVTM and CDR2 is ANQGSEA in the germline V gene. CDR3 coding DNA: TGCAGCGCCCAGACAGGGTTGACGTACGAGCAGTACTTC. It is translated as CSAQTGLTYEQYF.

For this clonotype: At one of its ends the junction is not consistent with the germline gene, which may arise from a read error. The rearrangement joins TRBV6-6 to TRBJ2-1, with TRBD2 matching over 13 bases. The CDR3 sequence is 19 residues long. CDR1 and CDR2 from the germline V gene are MNHNY and SVGAGI (reference sequence). This CDR3 is CASNYGTSGTRRFYNEQFF. CDR3 bases: TGTGCCAGCAATTACGGGACTAGCGGGACCAGACGATTCTACAATGAGCAGTTCTTC.

Turning to this clonotype: This may be a read error: a much more frequent sequence differs by one nucleotide. The V and J genes are TRBV6-5 and TRBJ1-1; D is unclear. The germline V gene has CDR1 MNHEY and CDR2 SVGAGI. This CDR3 is 15 amino acids long. The germline V and J ends were trimmed by 5 bases and 10 bases, with 23 bases remaining between them. The CDR3 DNA reads as TGTGCCAGCAGTCCTCAGACGGGGTATAGTTTGGGAGCTTTCTTT. Its protein product is CASSPQTGYSLGAFF.

As to this clonotype: The CDR3 carries no conserved terminal phenylalanine or tryptophan, so it likely arises from a read error. The chain joins TRBV30 to TRBJ2-1; D gene unclear. The CDR3 runs to 12 residues. V was trimmed by 4 bases and J by 9 bases, leaving 13 bases between them. Germline CDR1 and CDR2: GTSNPN and SVGIG (reference sequence). CDR3 protein: CAWIASGIEQFL. The DNA of the CDR3 is TGTGCCTGGATTGCTTCTGGAATTGAGCAGTTCCTC.